A single sample gave rise to the 8 T cell receptor beta chains below, sequenced in a study of T cell responses to AZD1222 COVID-19 vaccine. Profiling relied on immunoSEQ multiplex PCR, and the TCRdb table lists in-frame clones only, not all of them. This table has about 110,000 clones, 92% appearing once. The source material was peripheral blood, sampled 28 days after the second AZD1222 dose. These receptors were taken from an adult who received the AZD1222 COVID-19 vaccine.

The chain recombines TRBV12-3 or TRBV12-4 with TRBJ2-2; D may be TRBD2 (5 bases). The CDR3 contains 12 residues. The ends were cut back, 10 bases at V and 4 bases at J, with 10 bases in the middle. CDR3 DNA sequence: TGTGCCACTGGAGGAGGCACCGGGGAGCTGTTTTTT. Its protein is CATGGGTGELFF.

The chain couples TRBV5-6 to TRBJ2-1; no definite D call. The V gene lost 4 bases and the J gene lost 6 bases, with 23 bases spanning the gap. The CDR3 is 17 amino acids. Germline-derived CDR1 and CDR2 are SGHDT and YYEEEE. In DNA form, the CDR3 reads TGTGCCAGCAGCCCAATTGAGGCCATCTCCAGAAGCAATGAGCAGTTCTTC. Translating it yields CASSPIEAISRSNEQFF. The variable domain in full, completed from reference TRBV5-6 and TRBJ2-1, reads DAGVTQSPTHLIKTRGQQVTLRCSPKSGHDTVSWYQQALGQGPQFIFQYYEEEERQRGNFPDRFSGHQFPNYSSELNVNALLLGDSALYLCASSPIEAISRSNEQFFGPGTRLTVL.

V gene TRBV6-4 combines with J gene TRBJ1-6; D uncertain. Germline V gene sequence: CDR1 MRHNA, CDR2 SNTAGT. Trimming removed 4 bases at V and 5 bases at J, with 12 bases between. The CDR3 spans 15 residues. CDR3: CASSAPPGDNSPLHF. CDR3 sequence (DNA): TGTGCCAGCAGTGCTCCTCCCGGGGATAATTCACCCCTCCACTTT.

The genes are TRBV21-1 and TRBJ2-7; the table assigns TRBD2, which was not confirmed against the DNA. TRBV21-1 is a listed pseudogene. There are 16 residues in the CDR3. The CDR3 is CASSPAGDIRSYEQYF. The CDR3 coding sequence is TGTGCCAGCAGCCCTGCGGGGGACATCCGCTCCTACGAGCAGTACTTC.

The rearrangement uses TRBV11-1 and TRBJ2-1; TRBD2 agrees at 10 bases. The CDR3 loop spans 16 amino acids. V was pared by 1 base and J by 8 bases, with 8 bases of the junction left unmatched. In germline, CDR1 is SGHAT, CDR2 FQDESV (reference sequence). CDR3 protein: CASSLGSLAGAHEQFF. The CDR3, as DNA: TGTGCCAGCAGCTTAGGATCGCTAGCGGGAGCCCATGAGCAGTTCTTC.

The V call is TRBV12-3 or TRBV12-4, the J call TRBJ2-1, with 8 bases matching TRBD2. The V gene end was trimmed by 10 bases and the J gene end by 3 bases; junction bases not matched to a gene: 5. The CDR3 is 13 amino acids. As DNA, the CDR3 is TGTGCCACCTATAGCGGGGTCTACAATGAGCAGTTCTTC. Protein product: CATYSGVYNEQFF.

The V gene is TRBV11-3, the J gene TRBJ2-3, with 10 bases identical to TRBD1. V shed 5 bases and J 2 bases; nucleotides not matched to a gene: 4. The length of the CDR3 is 15 residues. CDR1 SGHNT and CDR2 YENEEA come from the germline V gene. The CDR3 loop reads CASSPGTGVTDTQYF. Written as DNA, the CDR3 is TGTGCCAGCAGCCCCGGGACAGGGGTCACAGATACGCAGTATTTT.

A single count supports this clone. The V gene is TRBV19, the J gene TRBJ2-3; 13 bases are shared with TRBD2. The V and J ends lost 6 bases and 7 bases, in that order; junction bases with no gene match: 16. The CDR3 is 18 amino acids. In germline, CDR1 is LNHDA, CDR2 SQIVND (reference sequence). The CDR3 DNA reads as TGTGCCAGTAGCACCTCCCCGGAGACTAGCGGGGGGTTTAATACGCAGTATTTT. Its protein product is CASSTSPETSGGFNTQYF.